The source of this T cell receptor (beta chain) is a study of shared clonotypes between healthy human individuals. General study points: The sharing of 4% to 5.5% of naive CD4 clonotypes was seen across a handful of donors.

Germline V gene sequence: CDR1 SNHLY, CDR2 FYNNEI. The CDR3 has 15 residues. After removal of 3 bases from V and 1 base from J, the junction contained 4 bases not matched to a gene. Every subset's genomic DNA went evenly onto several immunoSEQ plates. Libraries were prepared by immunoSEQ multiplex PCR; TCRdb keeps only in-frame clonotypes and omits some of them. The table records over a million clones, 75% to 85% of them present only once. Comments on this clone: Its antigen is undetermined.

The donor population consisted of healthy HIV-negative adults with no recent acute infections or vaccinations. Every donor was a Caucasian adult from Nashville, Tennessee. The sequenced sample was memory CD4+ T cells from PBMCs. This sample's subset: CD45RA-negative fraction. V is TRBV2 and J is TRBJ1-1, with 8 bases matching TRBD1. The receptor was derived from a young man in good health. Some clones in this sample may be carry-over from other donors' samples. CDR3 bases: TGTGCCAGCAGTGATGTTACAGGGGGGAACACTGAAGCTTTCTTT. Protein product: CASSDVTGGNTEAFF.